The 32 T cell receptor beta chains below all came from one sample that was sequenced in a study of CD8 T cells in ankylosing spondylitis. TCRdb re-analysed the 5' RACE reads in MiXCR, keeping a single row per CDR3 protein. The table has about 190,000 distinct CDR3 sequences, under 15% seen once. Sequencing used blood, either unsorted or a sorted T cell fraction (not recorded which). These receptors were taken from a female donor with ankylosing spondylitis or in good health (not recorded which).

The sample holds many counts of this clonotype. V and J are TRBV29-1 and TRBJ2-7; D is perhaps TRBD2 (5 bases). The CDR3 sequence is 12 residues long. Trimming cost V 6 bases and J 7 bases, with 16 bases left between them. Germline V gene lookup returns CDR1 SQVTM and CDR2 ANQGSEA. The CDR3 here is CSVGLEPREQYF. CDR3 sequence (DNA): TGCAGCGTAGGACTGGAGCCGAGAGAGCAGTACTTC.

The chain carries TRBV5-1 and TRBJ2-2; the match to TRBD1 covers 9 bases. This CDR3 has 14 residues. CDR1 and CDR2 from the germline V gene are SGHRS and YFSETQ. V trimming: 4 bases; J trimming: 7 bases; junction bases outside the gene matches: 5. CDR3 residues: CASSLGTGFGELFF. CDR3 DNA sequence: TGCGCCAGCAGCCTCGGGACAGGGTTCGGGGAGCTGTTTTTT.

This clonotype has a count of ten or more. For the CDR3, the DNA is TGCAGCGCCTCCCAGGGAATGAACACTGAAGCTTTCTTT. Protein sequence: CSASQGMNTEAFF. The chain carries TRBV29-1 and TRBJ1-1, with D maybe TRBD1 (5 bases). The germline V gene has CDR1 SQVTM and CDR2 ANQGSEA. Trimming pared 7 bases from V and 0 bases from J, leaving 12 bases between. The CDR3 length is 13 residues.

This clonotype was seen at least ten times. This rearrangement joins TRBV3-1 to TRBJ1-2; D perhaps matches TRBD1 (5 bases). Germline values: CDR1 LGHDT, CDR2 YNNKEL (reference sequence). V was clipped by 0 bases and J by 2 bases, with 13 bases between them. CDR3 length: 16 residues. The CDR3 spells CASSQDLGRENYGYTF. In nucleotides, the CDR3 is TGTGCCAGCAGCCAAGATTTAGGCAGGGAGAACTATGGCTACACCTTC.

This clonotype was counted many times. The chain combines TRBV7-8 with TRBJ1-5, with unresolved D. Germline values: CDR1 SGHVS, CDR2 FQNEAQ. The CDR3 extends over 14 amino acids. V lost 2 bases and J lost 4, with 9 bases in between. Written as DNA, the CDR3 is TGTGCCAGCAGCTTAAGCGCGGGTAATCAGCCCCAGCATTTT. As protein: CASSLSAGNQPQHF.

This clonotype was seen ten or more times. The chain's CDR3 is CASSQDPGTGNTEAFF. In DNA, the CDR3 is TGTGCCAGCAGCCAAGATCCGGGGACCGGTAACACTGAAGCTTTCTTT. This rearrangement joins TRBV4-2 to TRBJ1-1; D possibly corresponds to TRBD1 (5 bases). CDR1 is LGHNA and CDR2 is YNFKEQ in the germline V gene. The CDR3 spans 16 residues. The V gene lost 0 bases and the J gene lost 2 bases, with 13 bases spanning the gap.

In its sample, this clonotype was seen a few times. The chain uses TRBV27 and TRBJ2-7; TRBD2 matches 9 bases. The CDR3 spans 15 residues. Germline lookup yields CDR1 MNHEY and CDR2 SMNVEV (reference sequence). With V trimmed by 6 bases and J by 0 bases, 6 bases remained unmatched. The CDR3 here is CASSPSGGSSYEQYF. The CDR3 DNA reads TGTGCCAGCAGCCCAAGCGGGGGGAGCTCCTACGAGCAGTACTTC.

This clonotype was detected ten times or more. V is TRBV29-1 and J is TRBJ2-3; possible D gene TRBD2, 5 bases. Germline lookup yields CDR1 SQVTM and CDR2 ANQGSEA. Trimming took off 6 bases at V and 4 bases at J, with 11 bases between the two ends. This CDR3 spans 12 amino acids. The CDR3 protein is CSVPEGSDTQYF. CDR3 bases: TGCAGCGTCCCTGAGGGATCAGATACGCAGTATTTT.

There are many counts of this clonotype. The chain combines TRBV29-1 with TRBJ2-7, with D perhaps matching TRBD1 (6 bases). Germline V lookup: CDR1 SQVTM, CDR2 ANQGSEA. This CDR3 comprises 12 residues. V gave up 6 bases and J gave up 4 bases, with 13 bases separating them. The CDR3 sequence is CSVTIQGYEQYF. As DNA, the CDR3 is TGCAGCGTGACCATACAGGGTTACGAGCAGTACTTC.

This clonotype was detected ten times or more. This chain joins TRBV7-9 and TRBJ2-3; D gene uncertain. Germline values: CDR1 SEHNR, CDR2 FQNEAQ (reference sequence). V was shortened by 4 bases and J by 6 bases, with 8 bases between the two germline ends. The CDR3 has 12 residues. CDR3 protein: CASSSATDTQYF. DNA for the CDR3: TGTGCCAGCAGCTCCGCTACGGATACGCAGTATTTT.

At least ten counts were recorded for this clonotype. The chain carries TRBV5-1 and TRBJ2-7, with D perhaps matching TRBD2 (6 bases). Per the germline V gene, CDR1 is SGHRS and CDR2 is YFSETQ. Deletions cut 4 bases from V and 3 bases from J, with 11 bases between. This CDR3 has 13 residues. This chain's CDR3 is CASSPGLFYEQYF. The CDR3 nucleotides are TGCGCCAGCAGCCCGGGACTCTTCTACGAGCAGTACTTC.

This clonotype occurred many times. The CDR3 DNA follows: TGTGCCAGCAGTACCGGACAGGGAAACACCATATATTTT. This encodes CASSTGQGNTIYF. The chain recombines TRBV6-6 with TRBJ1-3; possibly TRBD1 for D (6 bases). The CDR3 is 13 amino acids. Trimming stripped 5 bases from V and 4 bases from J, with 9 bases between. CDR1 is MNHNY and CDR2 is SVGAGI in the germline V gene (reference sequence).

This clonotype has ten or more counts. V gene TRBV20-1 combines with J gene TRBJ1-5; a weak D match, TRBD1 (6 bases). The CDR3 extends over 14 amino acids. CDR1 is DFQATT, CDR2 SNEGSKA, per germline (reference sequence). The V and J ends lost 6 bases and 3 bases respectively, with 15 bases between them. The CDR3 DNA is TGCAGTGCCACGACAGGACAATACAATCAGCCCCAGCATTTT. Protein sequence: CSATTGQYNQPQHF.

This clonotype is a singleton in its sample. This chain connects TRBV20-1 to TRBJ2-2; tentatively, D is TRBD1 (5 bases). Germline V gene data show CDR1 as DFQATT and CDR2 as SNEGSKA (reference sequence). V was clipped by 3 bases and J by 4 bases, with 12 bases between them. This CDR3 has 14 residues. CDR3 in amino acids: CSASQDTITGELFF. In DNA, the CDR3 is TGCAGTGCTAGTCAGGACACGATCACCGGGGAGCTGTTTTTT.

The sample holds many counts of this clonotype. V usage is TRBV5-1 and J usage is TRBJ2-2; tentatively, D is TRBD2 (6 bases). Trimming cost V 0 bases and J 3 bases, with 9 bases left between them. In germline, CDR1 is SGHRS, CDR2 YFSETQ. The CDR3 is 15 amino acids. The CDR3 coding sequence is TGCGCCAGCAGCTTGGCCCGCGGGGACACCGGGGAGCTGTTTTTT. Protein product: CASSLARGDTGELFF.

This clonotype was counted at least ten times. The chain combines TRBV7-9 with TRBJ2-1, with D hard to call. Germline CDR1 and CDR2: SEHNR and FQNEAQ (reference sequence). CDR3 length: 15 residues. Trimming took 5 bases from V and 5 from J, leaving 16 bases between them. DNA for the CDR3: TGTGCCAGCAGCCCTAGGAGAGAATGGGACAATGAGCAGTTCTTC. It codes for CASSPRREWDNEQFF. Filled out from reference TRBV7-9 and TRBJ2-1, the complete variable domain reads DTGVSQNPRHKITKRGQNVTFRCDPISEHNRLYWYRQTLGQGPEFLTYFQNEAQLEKSRLLSDRFSAERPKGSFSTLEIQRTEQGDSAMYLCASSPRREWDNEQFFGPGTRLTVL.

This clonotype was found once. With a much larger clone just one base away, this may be a read error. This sequence joins TRBV12-3 or TRBV12-4 and TRBJ1-5; D may be TRBD1 (5 bases). With 6 bases removed from V and 5 bases from J, the gap between germline ends came to 14 bases. CDR3 size: 14 residues. In DNA form, the CDR3 reads TGTGCCAGCAGCCGCGGTGGGGACGATCAGCCCCAGCATTTT. Translation: CASSRGGDDQPQHF.

This clonotype was detected ten times or more. CDR3 residues: CASSKTRVTGELFF. DNA for the CDR3: TGTGCCAGCAGCAAGACGAGGGTCACCGGGGAGCTGTTTTTT. This chain uses TRBV7-2 with TRBJ2-2, with D maybe TRBD2 (5 bases). The CDR3 consists of 14 residues. CDR1 is SGHTA, CDR2 FQGNSA, per germline. V lost 5 bases to trimming and J lost 4 bases, with 11 bases between them.

This clonotype was found a few times. The chain has TRBV7-2 and TRBJ2-5; TRBD2 matches 14 bases. The CDR3 consists of 17 residues. The V and J ends lost 8 bases and 1 base, in that order; junction bases with no gene match: 9. The germline CDR1 and CDR2 sequences are SGHTA and FQGNSA. This chain's CDR3 is CASQGLAGGGGQETQYF. CDR3 bases: TGTGCCAGCCAAGGACTAGCGGGAGGAGGGGGCCAAGAGACCCAGTACTTC.

This clonotype was counted at least ten times. The V and J genes are TRBV7-8 and TRBJ1-1; D gene uncertain. Germline loops: CDR1 SGHVS, CDR2 FQNEAQ. With 1 base removed from V and 8 bases from J, the gap between germline ends came to 17 bases. CDR3 length equals 15 residues. The CDR3 DNA is TGTGCCAGCAGCTTAGTCAACCGCCGTCGGGCGGAAGCTTTCTTT. Protein sequence: CASSLVNRRRAEAFF. Based on the CDR3 plus reference TRBV7-8 and TRBJ1-1, the full variable domain is GAGVSQSPRYKVAKRGQDVALRCDPISGHVSLFWYQQALGQGPEFLTYFQNEAQLDKSGLPSDRFFAERPEGSVSTLKIQRTQQEDSAVYLCASSLVNRRRAEAFFGQGTRLTVV.

V and J are TRBV7-9 and TRBJ1-6, with D uncertain. The V and J ends lost 5 bases and 6 bases respectively, with 14 bases between them. Germline V gene data show CDR1 as SEHNR and CDR2 as FQNEAQ (reference sequence). CDR3 length: 15 residues. The CDR3 DNA reads as TGTGCCAGCAGCCTGGACGTCAGCCTTAATTCACCCCTCCACTTT. This sequence encodes CASSLDVSLNSPLHF.

DNA of the CDR3: TGTGCCAGCAAAGACAGGGGGCAATGGGAGCAGTTCTTC. Translation: CASKDRGQWEQFF. This sequence joins TRBV27 and TRBJ2-1; 10 bases are shared with TRBD1. This CDR3 contains 13 residues. Germline CDR1 is MNHEY and CDR2 is SMNVEV (reference sequence). The ends lost 7 bases at V and 10 bases at J; junction bases unmatched: 7.

The table lists this clonotype with a few counts. The rearrangement joins TRBV7-2 to TRBJ2-3; 12 bases line up with TRBD2. The V gene's germline CDR1 is SGHTA and CDR2 FQGNSA. CDR3 length equals 16 residues. The junction had 3 bases not matched to a gene; V was cut back by 1 base and J by 4 bases. DNA for the CDR3: TGTGCCAGCAGCTTAGAACTAGCGGGAGGTCCAGATACGCAGTATTTT. Translating it yields CASSLELAGGPDTQYF.

This clonotype occurred many times. The chain employs TRBV29-1 and TRBJ2-1; D gene uncertain. Germline V CDR1 and CDR2: SQVTM, ANQGSEA. Trimming shortened V by 3 bases and J by 0 bases, and 15 bases separated the two germline ends. This CDR3 is built from 16 residues. The CDR3 reads CSVEGTTEASYNEQFF. CDR3 in DNA: TGCAGCGTTGAGGGAACGACTGAAGCCTCCTACAATGAGCAGTTCTTC.

The gene calls are TRBV7-2 and TRBJ1-4; D is unresolved. The CDR3 contains 14 residues. Germline V CDR1 and CDR2: SGHTA, FQGNSA. V was cut by 5 bases and J by 8 bases, with 15 bases left in between. CDR3 amino acids: CASSTVRGGEKLFF. CDR3 coding DNA: TGTGCCAGCAGCACGGTCCGGGGTGGAGAAAAACTGTTTTTT.

This clonotype showed up many times. The J gene is TRBJ2-5, the V gene TRBV6-2 or TRBV6-3, with 7 bases matching TRBD2. The CDR3 runs to 14 residues. The J segment lost 6 bases and the V segment lost 7 bases, leaving 11 bases of the junction unmatched. In germline, CDR1 is MNHEY, CDR2 SVGEGT. The CDR3 region has the DNA TGTGCCAGCAATGACGACGGGGGGTTTAAGACCCAGTACTTC. This translates into CASNDDGGFKTQYF.

At least ten counts were recorded for this clonotype. This chain connects TRBV7-9 to TRBJ1-5; D is unresolved. The CDR3 is 14 residues long. CDR1 and CDR2 from the germline V gene are SEHNR and FQNEAQ (reference sequence). Trimming took 5 bases from V and 0 from J, leaving 8 bases between them. This chain's CDR3 is CASSPKDSNQPQHF. CDR3 DNA: TGTGCCAGCAGCCCTAAGGATAGCAATCAGCCCCAGCATTTT.

This clonotype was found many times. The V gene is TRBV3-1, the J gene TRBJ2-3, with D possibly matching TRBD2 (5 bases). Germline assignment: CDR1 LGHDT and CDR2 YNNKEL (reference sequence). V lost 1 base and J 4 bases, leaving 9 bases between the germline ends. The CDR3 is 14 residues long. CDR3 protein: CASSQGPGADTQYF. The CDR3 nucleotides read TGTGCCAGCAGCCAAGGACCCGGGGCAGATACGCAGTATTTT.

There are many counts of this clonotype. The rearrangement uses TRBV10-3 and TRBJ2-7; D call uncertain. The CDR3 covers 14 residues. Trimming removed 0 bases at V and 2 bases at J, with 8 bases between. CDR1 and CDR2 from the germline V gene are ENHRY and SYGVKD. The chain's CDR3 is CAISESSAPYEQYF. The CDR3 coding sequence is TGTGCCATCAGTGAGTCATCCGCCCCCTACGAGCAGTACTTC.

This clonotype was seen ten or more times. The gene calls are TRBV12-3 or TRBV12-4 and TRBJ1-1, with a weak D call TRBD1 (6 bases). This CDR3 comprises 14 residues. V lost 6 bases and J lost 1, with 12 bases in between. In nucleotides, the CDR3 is TGTGCCAGCAGGGCGGACAGACAGAACACTGAAGCTTTCTTT. Translated: CASRADRQNTEAFF.

This clonotype was counted at least ten times. The genes are TRBV7-2 and TRBJ1-1; D possibly corresponds to TRBD1 (5 bases). Germline V CDR1 and CDR2: SGHTA, FQGNSA. Deletions cut 5 bases from V and 14 bases from J, with 18 bases between. The length of the CDR3 is 12 residues. CDR3 DNA: TGTGCCAGCAGCCTAAACCACCGGGACGGCTTCTTT. Translating it yields CASSLNHRDGFF.

The chain has TRBV20-1 and TRBJ2-2; 8 positions agree with TRBD2. With 4 bases clipped from V and 2 bases from J, the junction kept 18 bases outside the gene matches. This CDR3 comprises 19 residues. Germline lookup yields CDR1 DFQATT and CDR2 SNEGSKA (reference sequence). The CDR3 DNA sequence: TGCAGTGCTATGGAGGCTCTAGCGGGCGTGGGTTCCAACACCGGGGAGCTGTTTTTT. It specifies CSAMEALAGVGSNTGELFF.